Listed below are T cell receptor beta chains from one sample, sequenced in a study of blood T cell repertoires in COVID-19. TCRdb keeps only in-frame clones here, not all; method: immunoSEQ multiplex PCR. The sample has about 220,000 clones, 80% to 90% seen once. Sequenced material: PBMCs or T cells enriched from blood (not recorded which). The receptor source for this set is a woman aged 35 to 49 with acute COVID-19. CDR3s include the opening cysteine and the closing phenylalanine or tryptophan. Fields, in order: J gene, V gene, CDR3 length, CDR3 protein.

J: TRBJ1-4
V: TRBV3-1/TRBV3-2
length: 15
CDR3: CASSHSRDRLGKLFF

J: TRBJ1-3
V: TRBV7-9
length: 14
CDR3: CASSVFRERNTIYF

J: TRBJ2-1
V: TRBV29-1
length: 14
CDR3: CSVRGGTPANEQFF

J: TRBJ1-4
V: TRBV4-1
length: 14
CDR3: CASSPGGRGEKLFF

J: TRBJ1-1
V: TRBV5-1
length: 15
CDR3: CASSLMGQSNTEAFF

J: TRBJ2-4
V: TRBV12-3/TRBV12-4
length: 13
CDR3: CASSTTGKNIQYF

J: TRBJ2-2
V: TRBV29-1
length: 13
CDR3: CSVARGYTGELFF

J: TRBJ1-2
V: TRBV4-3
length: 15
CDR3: CASSQGDRTHYGYTF

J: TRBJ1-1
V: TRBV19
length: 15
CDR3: CASSIGGQSNTEAFF

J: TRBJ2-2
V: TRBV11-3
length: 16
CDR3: CASSPDGTSITGELFF

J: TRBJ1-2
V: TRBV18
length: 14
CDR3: CASSNKQGNYGYTF

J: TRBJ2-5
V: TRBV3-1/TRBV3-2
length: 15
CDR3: CASSPFRQGVETQYF

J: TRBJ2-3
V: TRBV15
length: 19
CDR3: CATSRDLVPRQGITDTQYF

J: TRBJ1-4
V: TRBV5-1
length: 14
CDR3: CASSPPTNGEKLFF

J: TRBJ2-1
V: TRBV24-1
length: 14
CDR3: CATSDRQVYNEQFF

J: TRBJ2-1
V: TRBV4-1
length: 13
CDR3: CASSQALADEQFF

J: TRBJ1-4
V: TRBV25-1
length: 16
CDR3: CASSEAGGGSDEKLFF

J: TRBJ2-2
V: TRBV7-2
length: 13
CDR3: CASSLGGSGELFF

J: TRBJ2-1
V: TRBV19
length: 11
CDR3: CASSTSFEQFF

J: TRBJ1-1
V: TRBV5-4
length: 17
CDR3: CASSPVLGATGNTEAFF

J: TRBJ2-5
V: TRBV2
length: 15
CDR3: CASSQSLGGFLNQYF

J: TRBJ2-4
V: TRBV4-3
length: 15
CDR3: CASSQDSVGLYIQYF

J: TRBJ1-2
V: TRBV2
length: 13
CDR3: CASSSAGRYGYTF

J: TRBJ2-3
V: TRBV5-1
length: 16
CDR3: CASSSGQGAVSDTQYF

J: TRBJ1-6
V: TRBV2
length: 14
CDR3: CAEAGSSYNSPLHF

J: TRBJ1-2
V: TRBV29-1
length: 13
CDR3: CSVVTGDPYGYTF

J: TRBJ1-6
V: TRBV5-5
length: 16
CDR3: CASSLAGDGQRSPLHF

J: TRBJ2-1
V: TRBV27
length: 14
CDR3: CASAPRGGFNEQFF

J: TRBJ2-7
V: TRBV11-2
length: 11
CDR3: CATGYSYEQYF

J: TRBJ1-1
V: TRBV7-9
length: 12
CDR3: CASSLWATEAFF

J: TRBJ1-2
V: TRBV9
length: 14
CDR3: CASSETGTTYGYTF

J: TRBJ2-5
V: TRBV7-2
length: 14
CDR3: CASSLGAGPETQYF

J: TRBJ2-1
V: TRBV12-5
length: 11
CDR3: CASGLAEVEFF

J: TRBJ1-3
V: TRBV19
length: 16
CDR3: CASLRGGVTGRNTIYF

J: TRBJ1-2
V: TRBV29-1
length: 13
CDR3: CSVYLGGDYGYTF

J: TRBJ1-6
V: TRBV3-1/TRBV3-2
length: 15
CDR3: CASSQGVGRHSPLHF

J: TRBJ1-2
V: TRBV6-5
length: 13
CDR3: CASSLQGAGGYTF

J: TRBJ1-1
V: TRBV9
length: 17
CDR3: CASSVDLPSGVATEAFF

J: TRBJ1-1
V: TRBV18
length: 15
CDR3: CASSRRGGANTEAFF

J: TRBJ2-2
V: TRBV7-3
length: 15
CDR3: CASSFLGSNTGELFF

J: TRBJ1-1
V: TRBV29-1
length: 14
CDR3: CSVEVTGIGTEAFF

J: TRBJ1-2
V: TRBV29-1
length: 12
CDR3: CSTETDTYGYTF

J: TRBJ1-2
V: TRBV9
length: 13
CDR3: CASSGQTNYGYTF

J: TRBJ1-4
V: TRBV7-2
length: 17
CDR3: CASSWGDRRATNEKLFF

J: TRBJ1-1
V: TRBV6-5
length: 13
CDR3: CASARQGSTEAFF

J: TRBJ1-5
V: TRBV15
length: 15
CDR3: CATTPDRGLIQPQHF

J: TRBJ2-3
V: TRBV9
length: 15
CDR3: CASSVDPGTADTQYF

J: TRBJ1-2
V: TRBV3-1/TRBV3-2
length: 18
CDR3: CASSPRSGGAGTNYGYTF

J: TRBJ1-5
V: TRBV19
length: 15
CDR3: CASNDREGSNQPQHF

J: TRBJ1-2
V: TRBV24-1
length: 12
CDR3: CATSVGDYGYTF

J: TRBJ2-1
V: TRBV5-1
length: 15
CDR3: CASSLGLAGYNEQFF